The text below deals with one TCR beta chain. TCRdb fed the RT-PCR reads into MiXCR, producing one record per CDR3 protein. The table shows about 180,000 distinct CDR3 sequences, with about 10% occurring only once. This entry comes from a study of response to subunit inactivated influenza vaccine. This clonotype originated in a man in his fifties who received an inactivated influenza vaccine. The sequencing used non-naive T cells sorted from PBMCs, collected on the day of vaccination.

The CDR3 protein is CSATPSGLHYEQYF. CDR3 nucleotide sequence: TGCAGTGCCACCCCATCGGGACTACACTACGAGCAGTACTTC. V and J are TRBV20-1 and TRBJ2-7; 7 bases align to TRBD2. The ends lost 6 bases at V and 3 bases at J; junction bases unmatched: 11. There are 14 residues in the CDR3. The germline V gene encodes CDR1 DFQATT and CDR2 SNEGSKA (reference sequence).